The 18 T cell receptor beta chains reported below all come from one sample, sequenced in a study of CD8 T cells in ankylosing spondylitis. TCRdb re-analysed the 5' RACE reads in MiXCR, keeping a single row per CDR3 protein. The data show around 150,000 distinct CDR3 sequences, around 16% seen once. The sample consisted of blood, either unsorted or a sorted T cell fraction (not recorded which). The receptors shown here come from a male donor with ankylosing spondylitis or in good health (not recorded which).

This clonotype was counted at least ten times. V is TRBV20-1 and J is TRBJ1-6; 7 positions match TRBD1. V was pared by 2 bases and J by 0 bases, with 7 bases of the junction left unmatched. The CDR3 is made up of 17 amino acids. The germline CDR1 and CDR2 sequences are DFQATT and SNEGSKA (reference sequence). This CDR3 is CSARRDSESSYNSPLHF. The DNA of the CDR3 is TGCAGTGCTAGACGGGACAGCGAAAGCTCCTATAATTCACCCCTCCACTTT.

This clonotype was seen at least ten times. V is TRBV5-1 and J is TRBJ2-7; 7 bases line up with TRBD1. Germline loops: CDR1 SGHRS, CDR2 YFSETQ. After removal of 4 bases from V and 0 bases from J, the junction contained 4 bases not matched to a gene. The length of the CDR3 is 14 residues. CDR3 in DNA: TGCGCCAGCAGCGTGGACAGGAGCTCCTACGAGCAGTACTTC. It yields the protein CASSVDRSSYEQYF.

In its sample, this clonotype was seen many times. This chain uses TRBV11-2 with TRBJ2-7, with TRBD2 as a possible D gene (6 bases). Germline V gene data show CDR1 as SGHAT and CDR2 as FQNNGV. This CDR3 has 15 residues. V dropped 1 base and J dropped 6 bases, with 16 bases sitting between them. CDR3 loop: CASSLGRVGSLEQYF. CDR3 sequence (DNA): TGTGCCAGCAGCTTAGGGAGGGTAGGGTCCCTCGAGCAGTACTTC.

This clonotype has only one observation. A clone one base away is much larger, so this may be a read error. The chain joins TRBV6-1 to TRBJ2-5, with 7 bases lining up with TRBD1. Germline lookup yields CDR1 MNHNS and CDR2 SASEGT. This CDR3 spans 14 amino acids. In nucleotides, the CDR3 is TGTGTCAGCAGCCAGGACAGGCATCGGGAGACCCAGTACTTC. Translated: CVSSQDRHRETQYF.

The rearrangement joins TRBV6-6 to TRBJ2-3; D is perhaps TRBD1 or TRBD2 (5 bases each). There are 15 residues in the CDR3. Deletions cut 7 bases from V and 0 bases from J, with 14 bases between. Germline V lookup: CDR1 MNHNY, CDR2 SVGAGI (reference sequence). CDR3 in amino acids: CASNLGDVSTDTQYF. DNA for the CDR3: TGTGCCAGCAACCTTGGGGACGTAAGCACAGATACGCAGTATTTT.

This clonotype was seen more than once but under ten times. This chain links TRBV20-1 with TRBJ2-7; 11 nucleotides match TRBD2. The germline CDR1 and CDR2 sequences are DFQATT and SNEGSKA (reference sequence). The CDR3 sequence is 19 residues long. V trimming: 0 bases; J trimming: 0 bases; junction bases outside the gene matches: 13. The CDR3 coding sequence is TGCAGTGCTAGAGATGATGGTCGCCGACTAGCGGGGCCCTCCTACGAGCAGTACTTC. This translates into CSARDDGRRLAGPSYEQYF.

This clonotype appeared many times. The gene calls are TRBV12-3 or TRBV12-4 and TRBJ1-2; D gene uncertain. The CDR3 covers 13 residues. V lost 3 bases and J lost 4, with 9 bases in between. CDR3 DNA sequence: TGTGCCAGCAGTTTGGAAAGGGCCTATGGCTACACCTTC. Its translation is CASSLERAYGYTF.

This sequence joins TRBV28 and TRBJ1-5, with D tentatively TRBD1 (5 bases). V was trimmed by 5 bases and J by 7 bases, leaving 18 bases between them. CDR1 and CDR2 (germline): MDHEN, SYDVKM. The CDR3 loop spans 15 amino acids. CDR3 amino acids: CASSLAPGHNQPQHF. In DNA, the CDR3 is TGTGCCAGCAGTCTCGCCCCCGGACATAACCAGCCCCAGCATTTT.

There are many counts of this clonotype. The rearrangement links TRBV5-1 to TRBJ2-1; 7 bases match TRBD2. V gave up 3 bases and J gave up 3 bases; unmatched junction bases: 0. Germline assignment: CDR1 SGHRS and CDR2 YFSETQ. CDR3 length equals 13 residues. For the CDR3, the DNA is TGCGCCAGCAGCTCTAGCGGCTACAATGAGCAGTTCTTC. Encoded protein: CASSSSGYNEQFF.

Comments on this clonotype: The junction differs from germline at one of its ends, possibly a read error. The chain is built from TRBV2 and TRBJ1-1; D possibly corresponds to TRBD1 (5 bases). In germline, CDR1 is SNHLY, CDR2 FYNNEI. The CDR3 has 14 amino acids. Here the CDR3 reads CVSREAGRVSEAFF. In DNA, the CDR3 is TGTGTCAGCAGGGAGGCAGGGAGGGTGAGTGAAGCTTTCTTT.

This clonotype was picked up many times. The chain employs TRBV20-1 and TRBJ2-1, with 8 bases matching TRBD2. The germline V gene encodes CDR1 DFQATT and CDR2 SNEGSKA (reference sequence). V was clipped by 3 bases and J by 0 bases; unmatched bases: 1. The CDR3 runs to 14 residues. The CDR3 sequence: CSARGTSSYNEQFF. The CDR3, as DNA: TGCAGTGCTAGGGGGACTAGCTCCTACAATGAGCAGTTCTTC.

This clonotype was seen at least ten times. CDR3 sequence (DNA): TGCAGTGCTAGTGGTAGTGGAATTAATGAGCAGTTCTTC. It yields the protein CSASGSGINEQFF. The chain employs TRBV20-1 and TRBJ2-1; D gene unclear. V was shortened by 3 bases and J by 7 bases, with 13 bases between the two germline ends. There are 13 residues in the CDR3. CDR1 is DFQATT and CDR2 is SNEGSKA in the germline V gene (reference sequence).

A few counts support this clonotype. This chain connects TRBV5-1 to TRBJ2-7, with TRBD2 matching 7 bases. The CDR3 sequence is 13 residues long. CDR1 is SGHRS and CDR2 is YFSETQ in the germline V gene. Trimming removed 0 bases from V and 6 bases from J; junction bases left unmatched: 3. The CDR3 region has the DNA TGCGCCAGCAGCTTGGGGACTAGTTCCGAGCAGTACTTC. Its translation is CASSLGTSSEQYF.

A few counts support this clonotype. The chain employs TRBV20-1 and TRBJ2-1; 11 positions match TRBD2. CDR3 length equals 18 residues. Germline CDR1 reads DFQATT; CDR2 reads SNEGSKA (reference sequence). The ends lost 5 bases at V and 0 bases at J; junction bases unmatched: 12. CDR3 residues: CSAHVGTSGGSSYNEQFF. The CDR3 DNA reads as TGCAGTGCTCATGTGGGAACTAGCGGGGGAAGCTCCTACAATGAGCAGTTCTTC.

This clonotype showed up many times. The V and J genes are TRBV27 and TRBJ2-7, with D possibly matching TRBD2 (5 bases). The CDR3 spans 15 residues. Trimming stripped 8 bases from V and 0 bases from J, with 17 bases between. Germline V gives CDR1 MNHEY, CDR2 SMNVEV (reference sequence). The CDR3 DNA follows: TGTGCCAGCGGACCTGAGGGCCTAAGCTCCTACGAGCAGTACTTC. Translation gives CASGPEGLSSYEQYF.

This clonotype was recorded at least ten times. This chain connects TRBV10-3 to TRBJ2-1; weak D call: TRBD2 (8 bases). V was shortened by 7 bases and J by 8 bases, with 15 bases between the two germline ends. CDR3 length: 13 residues. Per the germline V gene, CDR1 is ENHRY and CDR2 is SYGVKD. The CDR3: CAIKTGGGDEQFF. The CDR3 DNA sequence: TGTGCCATCAAGACGGGAGGGGGCGATGAGCAGTTCTTC.

The table lists this clonotype with many counts. The rearrangement uses TRBV27 and TRBJ1-2; D not certain. This CDR3 is built from 14 residues. With 6 bases removed from V and 3 bases from J, the gap between germline ends came to 14 bases. Germline V gene data show CDR1 as MNHEY and CDR2 as SMNVEV (reference sequence). The CDR3 bases are TGTGCCAGCAGCGACTCTTTTGAGGACTATGGCTACACCTTC. This encodes CASSDSFEDYGYTF.

V usage is TRBV28 and J usage is TRBJ2-1; 8 positions agree with TRBD2. Per germline, CDR1 MDHEN and CDR2 SYDVKM. V shed 6 bases, J shed 4 bases, and the junction held 8 bases outside the gene matches. The CDR3 loop spans 15 amino acids. CDR3 sequence: CASRLTSGAYNEQFF. The DNA for the CDR3 is TGTGCCAGCAGACTTACTAGCGGAGCTTACAATGAGCAGTTCTTC.